This T cell receptor (beta chain) was sequenced during a study of T-cell reconstitution after alpha-beta-depleted transplantation in children. This clonotype came up many times. Unique molecular identifiers tagged the TCRbeta library. TCRdb passed the PCR reads through MiXCR, listing each CDR3 protein once. The sample lists 300,000 to 400,000 distinct CDR3 sequences; 13% were seen once. The sample in question was PBMCs, obtained from the stem cell graft. This clonotype was sampled from a human donor who donated a stem cell graft to a child with Fanconi anemia.

The CDR3 loop is CASSYGRGNSPLHF. The CDR3 DNA reads as TGTGCCAGCAGTTACGGGCGAGGCAACTCACCCCTCCACTTT. J is TRBJ1-6 and V is TRBV6-2 or TRBV6-3, with unresolved D. CDR1 is MNHEY, CDR2 SVGEGT, per germline. V lost 2 bases, J lost 10 bases, and 12 bases lay in between. This CDR3 is built from 14 residues.